The 16 T cell receptor beta chains reported below all come from one sample, sequenced in a study of CD8 T cells in ankylosing spondylitis. TCRdb re-called the 5' RACE reads through MiXCR, storing one row per CDR3 protein. Of approximately 210,000 distinct CDR3 sequences in the sample, 9.5% to 15% were seen once. The sequenced sample consisted of blood, either unsorted or a sorted T cell fraction (not recorded which). The receptors here all came from a male donor with ankylosing spondylitis or in good health (not recorded which).

In its sample, this clonotype was seen a few times. This chain joins TRBV7-8 and TRBJ1-6, with D possibly matching TRBD1 (6 bases). This CDR3 is built from 15 residues. The ends were cut back, 6 bases at V and 5 bases at J, with 14 bases in the middle. Germline values: CDR1 SGHVS, CDR2 FQNEAQ. Here the CDR3 DNA reads TGTGCCAGCAGGCAACCCGGGGGCCATAATTCACCCCTCCACTTT. Translation gives CASRQPGGHNSPLHF.

This clonotype was counted a few times. Here the CDR3 reads CSARGLSDREGGYTF. CDR3 DNA sequence: TGCAGTGCTAGAGGGCTCTCGGACAGGGAGGGCGGCTACACCTTC. This sequence joins TRBV20-1 and TRBJ1-2, with TRBD1 identical over 8 bases. CDR1 is DFQATT, CDR2 SNEGSKA, per germline (reference sequence). J lost 8 bases, V lost 1 base, and 12 bases had no gene match. The CDR3 extends over 15 amino acids.

A word on this clonotype: No DNA is shown, since the ends of the CDR3 on it are uncertain; the CDR3 is the one TCRdb lists. This rearrangement joins TRBV2 to TRBJ1-2. The CDR3 numbers 15 amino acids, ends counted. Germline lookup yields CDR1 SNHLY and CDR2 FYNNEI. CDR3 in amino acids: CASSEDFGNDYGYTF.

This clonotype was picked up a small number of times. The J gene is TRBJ2-7, the V gene TRBV3-1; maybe TRBD2 (5 bases). Germline V gene data show CDR1 as LGHDT and CDR2 as YNNKEL (reference sequence). There are 12 residues in the CDR3. V was shortened by 8 bases and J by 7 bases, with 15 bases between the two germline ends. The CDR3 is CASGEPPLEQYF. In DNA, the CDR3 is TGTGCCAGCGGGGAGCCCCCGCTGGAGCAGTACTTC.

The gene calls are TRBV27 and TRBJ2-7; no firm D call. V lost 4 bases, J lost 6 bases, and 13 bases lay in between. CDR3 length: 13 amino acids. The V gene's germline CDR1 is MNHEY and CDR2 SMNVEV (reference sequence). The chain's CDR3 is CASSYGSLGEQYF. CDR3 DNA: TGTGCCAGCAGTTATGGCAGCCTAGGCGAGCAGTACTTC.

The chain carries TRBV10-1 and TRBJ2-7; TRBD1 agrees at 7 bases. The trim removed 0 bases at V and 5 bases at J, leaving 7 bases unmatched. This CDR3 is 15 amino acids long. Germline V gene data show CDR1 as WNHNN and CDR2 as SYGVQD (reference sequence). The CDR3 sequence is CASSESRVGGHEQYF. CDR3 nucleotides: TGCGCCAGCAGTGAGTCGAGGGTAGGGGGCCACGAGCAGTACTTC.

The genes are TRBV2 and TRBJ2-1, with 9 nucleotides matching TRBD2. Germline V lookup: CDR1 SNHLY, CDR2 FYNNEI. This CDR3 comprises 15 residues. The J segment lost 3 bases and the V segment lost 6 bases, leaving 6 bases of the junction unmatched. The CDR3 protein is CASSRTSAYYNEQFF. The CDR3 nucleotides read TGTGCCAGCAGCAGGACTAGCGCTTACTACAATGAGCAGTTCTTC.

This sequence joins TRBV19 and TRBJ2-1, with 15 bases lining up with TRBD2. The V and J ends lost 3 bases and 7 bases, in that order; junction bases with no gene match: 10. The CDR3 consists of 18 residues. Germline values: CDR1 LNHDA, CDR2 SQIVND (reference sequence). CDR3: CASSIPGLAGGGRNEQFF. DNA of the CDR3: TGTGCCAGTAGTATTCCGGGACTAGCGGGAGGTGGGAGGAATGAGCAGTTCTTC.

The V and J genes are TRBV4-1 and TRBJ2-7, with TRBD1 matching over 9 bases. CDR3 length: 14 residues. Germline CDR1 and CDR2: MGHRA and YSYEKL. The J segment lost 4 bases and the V segment lost 5 bases, leaving 6 bases of the junction unmatched. The CDR3 reads CASSTGGGSYEQYF. In DNA form, the CDR3 reads TGCGCCAGCAGCACAGGGGGCGGGAGTTACGAGCAGTACTTC.

The CDR3, as DNA: TGTGCCAGCACCCCGACGGCAGAAGAGACCCAGTACTTC. This translates into CASTPTAEETQYF. V gene TRBV6-1 combines with J gene TRBJ2-5, with D unclear. This CDR3 spans 13 amino acids. V lost 7 bases and J 3 bases, leaving 12 bases between the germline ends. CDR1 is MNHNS, CDR2 SASEGT, per germline.

This clonotype was found many times. The J gene is TRBJ2-7, the V gene TRBV7-9; TRBD1 might be the D (6 bases). There are 13 residues in the CDR3. Per the germline V gene, CDR1 is SEHNR and CDR2 is FQNEAQ (reference sequence). Trimming stripped 3 bases from V and 4 bases from J, with 10 bases between. CDR3 residues: CASSLVGAYEQYF. The DNA of the CDR3 is TGTGCCAGCAGCTTGGTGGGGGCATACGAGCAGTACTTC.

This rearrangement joins TRBV24-1 to TRBJ2-5; D remains unclear. CDR3 length: 10 amino acids. In germline, CDR1 is KGHDR, CDR2 SFDVKD. With 12 bases removed from V and 5 bases from J, the gap between germline ends came to 9 bases. CDR3 amino acids: CAFSGETQYF. In DNA, the CDR3 is TGTGCCTTCTCCGGGGAGACCCAGTACTTC.

V usage is TRBV15 and J usage is TRBJ2-1; possibly TRBD2 for D (6 bases). V lost 1 base to trimming and J lost 6 bases, with 10 bases between them. The CDR3 is 14 residues long. CDR1 is LNHNV and CDR2 is YYDKDF in the germline V gene (reference sequence). CDR3 sequence reads: CATSRGVGGNEQFF. The DNA for the CDR3 is TGTGCCACCAGCAGAGGGGTGGGAGGCAATGAGCAGTTCTTC.

As to this clonotype: Since a much larger clone is just one base distant, this may be a read error. The chain links TRBV4-1 to TRBJ2-5; D remains unclear. This CDR3 spans 13 amino acids. Germline CDR1 reads MGHRA; CDR2 reads YSYEKL. V was clipped by 4 bases and J by 5 bases, with 11 bases between them. This CDR3 reads CASSPLGLETQYF. CDR3 in DNA: TGCGCCAGCAGCCCCCTGGGATTGGAGACCCAGTACTTC.

The chain is built from TRBV12-3 or TRBV12-4 and TRBJ1-4; the match to TRBD1 covers 9 bases. The CDR3 is 14 amino acids. Losses at the gene ends were 6 bases for V and 8 bases for J; bases not matched to a gene: 7. CDR3 nucleotide sequence: TGTGCCAGCAGGCGGACAGGGGAGGACGAAAAACTGTTTTTT. It yields the protein CASRRTGEDEKLFF.

The chain couples TRBV20-1 to TRBJ2-1; D is unresolved. The V gene lost 2 bases and the J gene lost 0 bases, with 14 bases spanning the gap. The germline CDR1 and CDR2 sequences are DFQATT and SNEGSKA (reference sequence). The CDR3 loop spans 16 amino acids. The CDR3 region is CSARPSSSSSYNEQFF. CDR3 DNA sequence: TGCAGTGCTAGACCATCCTCCTCGAGCTCCTACAATGAGCAGTTCTTC.